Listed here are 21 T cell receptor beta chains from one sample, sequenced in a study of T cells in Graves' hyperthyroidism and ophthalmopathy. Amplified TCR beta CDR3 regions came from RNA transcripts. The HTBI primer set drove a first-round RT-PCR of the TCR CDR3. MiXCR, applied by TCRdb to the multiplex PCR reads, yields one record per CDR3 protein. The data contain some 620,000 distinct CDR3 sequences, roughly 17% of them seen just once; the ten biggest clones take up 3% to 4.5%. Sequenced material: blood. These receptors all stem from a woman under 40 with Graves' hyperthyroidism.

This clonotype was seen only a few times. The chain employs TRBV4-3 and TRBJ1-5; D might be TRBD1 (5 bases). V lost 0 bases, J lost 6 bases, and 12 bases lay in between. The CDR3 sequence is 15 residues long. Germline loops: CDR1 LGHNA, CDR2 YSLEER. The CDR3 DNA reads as TGCGCCAGCAGCCAAGATCTGGCAGGGTTTCAGCCCCAGCATTTT. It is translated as CASSQDLAGFQPQHF.

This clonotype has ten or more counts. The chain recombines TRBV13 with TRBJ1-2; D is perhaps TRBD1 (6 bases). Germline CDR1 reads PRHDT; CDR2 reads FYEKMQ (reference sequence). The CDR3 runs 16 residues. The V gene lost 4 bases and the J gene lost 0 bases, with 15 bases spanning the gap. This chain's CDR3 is CASSSQTGLPNYGYTF. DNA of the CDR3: TGTGCCAGCAGCTCACAGACAGGCCTCCCTAACTATGGCTACACCTTC.

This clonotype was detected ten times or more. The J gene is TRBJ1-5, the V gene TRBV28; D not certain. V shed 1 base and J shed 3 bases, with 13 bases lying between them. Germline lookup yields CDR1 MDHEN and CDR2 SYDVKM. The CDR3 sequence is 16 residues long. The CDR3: CASSLSASSLNQPQHF. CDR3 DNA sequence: TGTGCCAGCAGTTTATCGGCTTCATCTCTCAATCAGCCCCAGCATTTT.

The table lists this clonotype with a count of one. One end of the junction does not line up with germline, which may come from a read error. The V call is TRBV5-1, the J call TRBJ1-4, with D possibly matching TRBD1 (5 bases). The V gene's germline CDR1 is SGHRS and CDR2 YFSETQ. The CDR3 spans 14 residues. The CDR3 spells CGSSLEDSNEKLFF. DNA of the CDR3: TGTGGCAGCAGCTTAGAAGACAGCAATGAAAAACTGTTTTTT.

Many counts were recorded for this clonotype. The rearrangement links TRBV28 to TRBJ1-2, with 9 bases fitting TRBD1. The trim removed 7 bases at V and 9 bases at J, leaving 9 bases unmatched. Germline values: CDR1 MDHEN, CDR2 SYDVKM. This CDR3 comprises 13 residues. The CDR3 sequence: CASTRDRVSSYTF. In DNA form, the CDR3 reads TGTGCCAGCACTCGGGACAGGGTCTCGAGCTACACCTTC.

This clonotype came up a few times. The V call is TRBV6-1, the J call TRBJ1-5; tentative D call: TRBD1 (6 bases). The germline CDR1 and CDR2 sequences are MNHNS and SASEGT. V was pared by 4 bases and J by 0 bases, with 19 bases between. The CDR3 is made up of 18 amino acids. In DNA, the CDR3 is TGTGCCAGCAGTGCCCCATCCCAGGGGACTTATAGCAATCAGCCCCAGCATTTT. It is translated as CASSAPSQGTYSNQPQHF.

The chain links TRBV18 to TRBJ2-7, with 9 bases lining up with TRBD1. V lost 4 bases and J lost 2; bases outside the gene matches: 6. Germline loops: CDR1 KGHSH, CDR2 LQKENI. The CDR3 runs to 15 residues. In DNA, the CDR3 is TGTGCCAGCTCACTATACCGGGACAGGGCCTACGAGCAGTACTTC. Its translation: CASSLYRDRAYEQYF.

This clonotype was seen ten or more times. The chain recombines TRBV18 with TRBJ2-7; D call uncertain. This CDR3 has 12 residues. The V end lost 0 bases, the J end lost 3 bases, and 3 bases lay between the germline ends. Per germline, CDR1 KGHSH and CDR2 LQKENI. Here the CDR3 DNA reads TGTGCCAGCTCACCACCGTACTACGAGCAGTACTTC. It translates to CASSPPYYEQYF.

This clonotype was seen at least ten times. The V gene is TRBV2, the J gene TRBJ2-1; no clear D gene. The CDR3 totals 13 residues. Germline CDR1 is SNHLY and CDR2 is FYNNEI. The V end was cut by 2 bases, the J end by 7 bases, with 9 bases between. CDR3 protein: CASSERMRNEQFF. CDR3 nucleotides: TGTGCCAGCAGTGAAAGGATGAGAAATGAGCAGTTCTTC.

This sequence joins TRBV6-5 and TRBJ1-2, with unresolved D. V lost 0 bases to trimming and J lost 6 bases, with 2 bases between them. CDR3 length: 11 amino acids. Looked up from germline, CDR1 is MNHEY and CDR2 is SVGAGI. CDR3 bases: TGTGCCAGCAGTTACTCGGATGGCTACACCTTC. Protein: CASSYSDGYTF.

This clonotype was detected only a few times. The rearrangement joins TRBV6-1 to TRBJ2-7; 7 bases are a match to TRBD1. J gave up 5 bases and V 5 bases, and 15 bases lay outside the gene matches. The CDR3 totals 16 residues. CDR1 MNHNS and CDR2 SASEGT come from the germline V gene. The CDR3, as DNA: TGTGCCAGCAGTCAAGGAACCAACAGGGGTGTCAACGAGCAGTACTTC. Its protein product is CASSQGTNRGVNEQYF.

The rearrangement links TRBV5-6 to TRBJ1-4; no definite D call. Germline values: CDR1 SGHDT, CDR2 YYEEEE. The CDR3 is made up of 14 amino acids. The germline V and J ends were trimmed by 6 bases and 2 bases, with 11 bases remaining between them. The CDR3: CASTPGGTNEKLFF. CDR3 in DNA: TGTGCCAGCACCCCGGGAGGCACTAATGAAAAACTGTTTTTT.

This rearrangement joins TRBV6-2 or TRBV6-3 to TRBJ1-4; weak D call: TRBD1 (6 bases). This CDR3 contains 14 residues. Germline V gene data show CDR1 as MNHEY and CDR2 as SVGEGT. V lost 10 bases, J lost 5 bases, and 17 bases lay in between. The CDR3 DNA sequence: TGTGCCACCAAATACGGGGGGGCAAATGAAAAACTGTTTTTT. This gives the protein CATKYGGANEKLFF.

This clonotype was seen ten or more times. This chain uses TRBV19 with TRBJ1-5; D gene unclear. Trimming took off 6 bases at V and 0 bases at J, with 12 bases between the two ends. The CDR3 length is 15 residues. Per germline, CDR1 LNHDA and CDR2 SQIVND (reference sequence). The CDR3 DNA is TGTGCCAGTAGCCTAGGATGGGCTAGCAATCAGCCCCAGCATTTT. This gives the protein CASSLGWASNQPQHF.

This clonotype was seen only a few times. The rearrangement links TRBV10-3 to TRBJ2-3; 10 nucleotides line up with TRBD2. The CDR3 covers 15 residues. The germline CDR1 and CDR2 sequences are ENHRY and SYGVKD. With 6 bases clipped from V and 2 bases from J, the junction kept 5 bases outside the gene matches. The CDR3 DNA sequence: TGTGCCATCAGACGGGGGACTAGCGACACAGATACGCAGTATTTT. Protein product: CAIRRGTSDTDTQYF.

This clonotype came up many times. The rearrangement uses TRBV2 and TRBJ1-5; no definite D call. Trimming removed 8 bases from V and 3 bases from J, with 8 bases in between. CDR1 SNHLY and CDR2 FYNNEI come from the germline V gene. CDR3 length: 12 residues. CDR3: CASSGANQPQHF. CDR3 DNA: TGTGCCAGCTCAGGTGCCAATCAGCCCCAGCATTTT.

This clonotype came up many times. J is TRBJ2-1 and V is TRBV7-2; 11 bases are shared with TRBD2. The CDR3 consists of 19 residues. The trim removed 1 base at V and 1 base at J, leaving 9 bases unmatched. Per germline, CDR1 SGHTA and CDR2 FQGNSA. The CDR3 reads CASSLVGTSGERSYNEQFF. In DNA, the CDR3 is TGTGCCAGCAGCTTAGTCGGGACTAGCGGAGAAAGGTCCTACAATGAGCAGTTCTTC.

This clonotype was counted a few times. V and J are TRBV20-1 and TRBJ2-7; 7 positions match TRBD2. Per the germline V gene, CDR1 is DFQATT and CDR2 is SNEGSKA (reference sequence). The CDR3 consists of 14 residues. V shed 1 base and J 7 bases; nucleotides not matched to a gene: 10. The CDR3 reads CSARVRGRLSEQYF. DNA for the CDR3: TGCAGTGCTAGAGTCCGCGGGAGATTGAGTGAGCAGTACTTC.

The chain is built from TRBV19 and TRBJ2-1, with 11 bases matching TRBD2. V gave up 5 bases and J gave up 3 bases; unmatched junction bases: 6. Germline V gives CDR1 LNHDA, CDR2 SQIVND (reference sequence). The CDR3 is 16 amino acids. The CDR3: CASSGGLADYYNEQFF. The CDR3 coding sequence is TGTGCCAGTAGTGGGGGACTAGCGGATTACTACAATGAGCAGTTCTTC.

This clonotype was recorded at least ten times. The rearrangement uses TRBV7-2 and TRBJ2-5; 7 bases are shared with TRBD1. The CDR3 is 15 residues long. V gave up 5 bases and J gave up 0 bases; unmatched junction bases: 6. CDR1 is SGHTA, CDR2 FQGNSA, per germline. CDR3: CASSAQQGYQETQYF. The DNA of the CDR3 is TGTGCCAGCAGCGCCCAACAGGGGTACCAAGAGACCCAGTACTTC.

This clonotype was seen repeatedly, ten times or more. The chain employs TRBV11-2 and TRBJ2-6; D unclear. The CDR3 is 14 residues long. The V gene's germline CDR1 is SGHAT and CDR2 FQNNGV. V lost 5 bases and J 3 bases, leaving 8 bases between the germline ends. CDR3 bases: TGTGCCAGCAGCCCGACGCTTGGGGCCAACGTCCTGACTTTC. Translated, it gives CASSPTLGANVLTF.